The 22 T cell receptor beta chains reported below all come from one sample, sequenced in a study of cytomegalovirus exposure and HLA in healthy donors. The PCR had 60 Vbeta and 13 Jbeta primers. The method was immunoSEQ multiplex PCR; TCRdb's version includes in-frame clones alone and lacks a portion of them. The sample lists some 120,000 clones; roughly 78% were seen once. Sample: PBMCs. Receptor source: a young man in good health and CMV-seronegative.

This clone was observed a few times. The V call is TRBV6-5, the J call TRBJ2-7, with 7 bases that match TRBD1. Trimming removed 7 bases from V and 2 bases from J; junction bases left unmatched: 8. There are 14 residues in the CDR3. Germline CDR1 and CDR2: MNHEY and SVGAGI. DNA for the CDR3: TGTGCCAGCACCAAACGGGACAGCACCTACGAGCAGTACTTC. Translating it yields CASTKRDSTYEQYF.

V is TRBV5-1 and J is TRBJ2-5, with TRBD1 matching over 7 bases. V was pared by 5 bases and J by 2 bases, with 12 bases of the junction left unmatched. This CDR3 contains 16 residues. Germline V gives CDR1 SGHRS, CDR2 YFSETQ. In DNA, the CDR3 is TGCGCCAGCAGAGGAGAACCGGGACAGAGGCAAGAGACCCAGTACTTC. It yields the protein CASRGEPGQRQETQYF.

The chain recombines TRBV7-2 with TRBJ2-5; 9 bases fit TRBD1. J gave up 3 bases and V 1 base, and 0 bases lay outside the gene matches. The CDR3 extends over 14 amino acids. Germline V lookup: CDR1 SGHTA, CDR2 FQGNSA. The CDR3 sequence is CASSLGTGEETQYF. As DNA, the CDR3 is TGTGCCAGCAGCTTAGGGACAGGGGAAGAGACCCAGTACTTC.

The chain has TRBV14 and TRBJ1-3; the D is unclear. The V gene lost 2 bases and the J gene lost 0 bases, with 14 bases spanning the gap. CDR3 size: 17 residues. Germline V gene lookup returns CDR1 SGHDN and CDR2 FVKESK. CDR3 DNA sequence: TGTGCCAGCAGCCAACTAGGAGGATTCTACTCTGGAAACACCATATATTTT. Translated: CASSQLGGFYSGNTIYF.

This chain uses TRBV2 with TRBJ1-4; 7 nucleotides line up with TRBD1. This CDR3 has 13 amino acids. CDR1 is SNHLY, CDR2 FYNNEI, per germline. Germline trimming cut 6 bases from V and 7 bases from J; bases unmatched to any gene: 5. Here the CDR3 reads CASRRTGSEKLFF. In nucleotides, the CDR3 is TGTGCCAGCAGGAGGACAGGTAGTGAAAAACTGTTTTTT.

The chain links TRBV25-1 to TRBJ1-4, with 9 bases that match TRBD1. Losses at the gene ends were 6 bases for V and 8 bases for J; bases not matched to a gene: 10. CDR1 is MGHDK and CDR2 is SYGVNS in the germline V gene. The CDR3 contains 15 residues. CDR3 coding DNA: TGTGCCAGCAGCGATCCGGGACAGGGCAGAGAAAAACTGTTTTTT. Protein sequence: CASSDPGQGREKLFF.

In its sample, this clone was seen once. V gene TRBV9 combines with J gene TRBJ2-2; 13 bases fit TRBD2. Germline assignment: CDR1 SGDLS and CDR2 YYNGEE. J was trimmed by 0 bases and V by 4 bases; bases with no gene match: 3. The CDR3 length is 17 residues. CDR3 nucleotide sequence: TGTGCCAGCAGCCCAGGACTAGCGGGGGCGAACACCGGGGAGCTGTTTTTT. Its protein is CASSPGLAGANTGELFF.

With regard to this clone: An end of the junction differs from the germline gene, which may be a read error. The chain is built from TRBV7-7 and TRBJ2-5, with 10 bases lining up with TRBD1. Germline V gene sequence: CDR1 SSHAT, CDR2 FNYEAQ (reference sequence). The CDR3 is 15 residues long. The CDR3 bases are TGTGCTAGCAGCCCAGGACAGGGGGAGGCTAGCGGCCAGTACTTC. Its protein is CASSPGQGEASGQYF.

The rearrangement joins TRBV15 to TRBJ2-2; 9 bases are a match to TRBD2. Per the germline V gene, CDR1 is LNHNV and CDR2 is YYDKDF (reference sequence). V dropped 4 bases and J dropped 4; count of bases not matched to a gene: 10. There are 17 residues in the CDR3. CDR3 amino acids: CATSTKGLASPTGELFF. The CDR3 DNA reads TGTGCCACCAGCACAAAAGGACTAGCGTCCCCCACCGGGGAGCTGTTTTTT.

CDR3 loop: CASSIRGTGGFQPQHF. In DNA, the CDR3 is TGTGCCAGCAGTATACGGGGGACAGGGGGTTTTCAGCCCCAGCATTTT. The chain carries TRBV27 and TRBJ1-5, with 11 bases aligning to TRBD1. CDR1 is MNHEY and CDR2 is SMNVEV in the germline V gene (reference sequence). The length of the CDR3 is 16 residues. The junction had 9 bases not matched to a gene; V was cut back by 5 bases and J by 6 bases.

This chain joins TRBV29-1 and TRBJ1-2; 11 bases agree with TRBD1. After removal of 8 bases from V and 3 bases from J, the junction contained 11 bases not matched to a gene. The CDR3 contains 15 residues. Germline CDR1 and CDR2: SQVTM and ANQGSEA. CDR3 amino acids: CSSLEVGQGDYGYTF. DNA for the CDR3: TGCAGCTCACTTGAGGTGGGACAGGGGGACTATGGCTACACCTTC.

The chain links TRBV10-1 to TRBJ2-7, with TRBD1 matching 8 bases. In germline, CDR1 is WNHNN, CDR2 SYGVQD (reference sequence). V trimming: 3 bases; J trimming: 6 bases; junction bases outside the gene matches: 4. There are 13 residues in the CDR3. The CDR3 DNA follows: TGCGCCAGCAGTGAAGCAGGGGGCTCCGAGCAGTACTTC. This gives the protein CASSEAGGSEQYF.

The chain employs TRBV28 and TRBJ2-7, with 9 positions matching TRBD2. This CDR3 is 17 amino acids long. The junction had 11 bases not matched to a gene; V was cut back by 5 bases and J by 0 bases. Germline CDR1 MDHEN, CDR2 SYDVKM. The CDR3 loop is CASSTTPRLAVSYEQYF. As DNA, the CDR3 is TGTGCCAGCAGTACGACCCCCCGACTAGCGGTCTCCTACGAGCAGTACTTC.

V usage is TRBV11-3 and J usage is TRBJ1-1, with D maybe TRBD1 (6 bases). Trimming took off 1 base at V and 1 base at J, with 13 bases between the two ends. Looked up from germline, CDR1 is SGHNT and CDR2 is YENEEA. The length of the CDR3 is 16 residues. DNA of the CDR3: TGTGCCAGCAGCTTAGGAAACGCAGGGGAGAACACTGAAGCTTTCTTT. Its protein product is CASSLGNAGENTEAFF.

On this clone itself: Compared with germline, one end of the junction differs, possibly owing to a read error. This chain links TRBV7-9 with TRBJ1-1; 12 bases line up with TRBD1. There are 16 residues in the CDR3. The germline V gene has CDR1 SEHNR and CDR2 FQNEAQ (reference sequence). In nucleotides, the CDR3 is TGTTCCAGCAGCCGGGGACAGGGGGCTAAGCACACTGAAGCTTTCTTT. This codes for CSSSRGQGAKHTEAFF.

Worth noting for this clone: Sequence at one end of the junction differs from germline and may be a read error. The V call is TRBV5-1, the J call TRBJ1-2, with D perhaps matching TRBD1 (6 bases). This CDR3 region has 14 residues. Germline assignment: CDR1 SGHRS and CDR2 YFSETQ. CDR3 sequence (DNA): TGCGCCAGCAGCATCACGGGGGGGCGCTATGGCTACCCCTTC. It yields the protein CASSITGGRYGYPF.

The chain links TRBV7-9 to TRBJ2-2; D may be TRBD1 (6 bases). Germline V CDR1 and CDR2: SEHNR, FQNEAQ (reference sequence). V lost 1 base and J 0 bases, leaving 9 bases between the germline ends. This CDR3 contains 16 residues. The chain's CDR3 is CASSLEKGANTGELFF. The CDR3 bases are TGTGCCAGCAGCTTAGAAAAGGGGGCGAACACCGGGGAGCTGTTTTTT.

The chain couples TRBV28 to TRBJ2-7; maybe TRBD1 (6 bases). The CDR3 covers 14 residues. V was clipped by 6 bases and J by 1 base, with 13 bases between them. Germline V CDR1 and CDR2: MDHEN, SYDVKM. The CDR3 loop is CASSLGGQSYEQYF. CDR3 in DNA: TGTGCCAGCAGCCTAGGTGGACAGTCCTACGAGCAGTACTTC.

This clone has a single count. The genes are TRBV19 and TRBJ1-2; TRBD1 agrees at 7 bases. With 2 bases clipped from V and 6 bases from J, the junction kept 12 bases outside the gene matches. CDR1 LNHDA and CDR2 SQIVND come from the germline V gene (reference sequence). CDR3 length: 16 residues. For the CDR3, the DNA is TGTGCCAGTAGTATAACTCGCCCGGACAGGTCACATGGCTACACCTTC. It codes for CASSITRPDRSHGYTF.

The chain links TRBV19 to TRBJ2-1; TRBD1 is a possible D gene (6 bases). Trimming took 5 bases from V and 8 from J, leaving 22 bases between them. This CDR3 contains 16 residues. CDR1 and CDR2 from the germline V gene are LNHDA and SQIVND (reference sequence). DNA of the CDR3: TGTGCCAGTAGTTTCCGTCCAGGGGCCGGGTGGGATGAGCAGTTCTTC. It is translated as CASSFRPGAGWDEQFF.

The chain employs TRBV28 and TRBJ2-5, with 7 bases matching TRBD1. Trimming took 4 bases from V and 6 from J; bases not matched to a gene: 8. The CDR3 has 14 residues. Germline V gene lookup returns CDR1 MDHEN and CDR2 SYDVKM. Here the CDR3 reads CASSSLTGPQTQYF. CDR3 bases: TGTGCCAGCAGTTCGTTGACAGGGCCGCAGACCCAGTACTTC.

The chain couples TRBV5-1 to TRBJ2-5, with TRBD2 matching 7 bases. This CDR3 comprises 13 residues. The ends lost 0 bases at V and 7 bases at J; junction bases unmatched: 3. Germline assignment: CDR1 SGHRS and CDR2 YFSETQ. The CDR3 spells CASSLAGGGTQYF. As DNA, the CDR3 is TGCGCCAGCAGCTTGGCGGGGGGTGGGACCCAGTACTTC.